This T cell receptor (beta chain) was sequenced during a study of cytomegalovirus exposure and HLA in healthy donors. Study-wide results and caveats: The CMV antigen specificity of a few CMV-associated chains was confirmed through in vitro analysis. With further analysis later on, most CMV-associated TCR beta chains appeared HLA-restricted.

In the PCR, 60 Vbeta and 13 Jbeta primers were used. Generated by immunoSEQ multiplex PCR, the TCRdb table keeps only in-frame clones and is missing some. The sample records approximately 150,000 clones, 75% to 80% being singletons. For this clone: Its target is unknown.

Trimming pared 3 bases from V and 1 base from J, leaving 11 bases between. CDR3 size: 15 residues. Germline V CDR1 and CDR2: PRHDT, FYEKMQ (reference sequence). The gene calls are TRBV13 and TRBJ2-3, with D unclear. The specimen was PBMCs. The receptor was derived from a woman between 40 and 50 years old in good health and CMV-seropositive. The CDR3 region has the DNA TGTGCCAGCAGCTTGCTATACCGAGGCACAGATACGCAGTATTTT. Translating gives CASSLLYRGTDTQYF.